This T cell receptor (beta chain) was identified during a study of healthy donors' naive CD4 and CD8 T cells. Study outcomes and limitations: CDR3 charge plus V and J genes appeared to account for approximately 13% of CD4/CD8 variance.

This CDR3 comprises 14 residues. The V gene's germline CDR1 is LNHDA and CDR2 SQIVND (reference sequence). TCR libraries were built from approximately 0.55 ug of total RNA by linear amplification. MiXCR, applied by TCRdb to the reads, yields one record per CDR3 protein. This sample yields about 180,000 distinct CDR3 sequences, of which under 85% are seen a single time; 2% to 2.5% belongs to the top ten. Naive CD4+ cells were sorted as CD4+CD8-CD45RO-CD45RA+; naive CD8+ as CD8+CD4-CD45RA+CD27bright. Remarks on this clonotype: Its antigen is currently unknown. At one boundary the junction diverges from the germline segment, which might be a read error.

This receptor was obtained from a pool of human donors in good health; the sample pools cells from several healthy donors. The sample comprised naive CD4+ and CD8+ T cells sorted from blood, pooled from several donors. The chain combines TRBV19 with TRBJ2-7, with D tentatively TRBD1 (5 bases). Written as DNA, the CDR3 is TGTGCCAGTTCTTGGGGCACAAGCTCCTATGAGCAGTACTTC. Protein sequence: CASSWGTSSYEQYF.